This passage covers 19 T cell receptor beta chains from one sample sequenced in a study of monozygotic twins with inflammatory bowel disease. From its re-call of the 5' RACE reads, TCRdb lists each CDR3 protein once, without DNA. Its table lists 150,000 to 200,000 distinct CDR3 sequences. The sequencing sample was made of blood. Source of these receptors: a human donor with ulcerative colitis or Crohn's disease, or a healthy co-twin of an affected twin (not recorded which).

V and J are TRBV7-2 and TRBJ2-5. The CDR3 is made up of 15 amino acids. The germline V gene encodes CDR1 SGHTA and CDR2 FQGNSA. Here the CDR3 reads CASTPIPGHQETQYF. Drawing the rest from reference TRBV7-2 and TRBJ2-5, the complete variable domain is GAGVSQSPSNKVTEKGKDVELRCDPISGHTALYWYRQSLGQGLEFLIYFQGNSAPDKSGLPSDRFSAERTGGSVSTLTIQRTQQEDSAVYLCASTPIPGHQETQYFGPGTRLLVL.

The chain has TRBV7-2 and TRBJ2-1. Germline loops: CDR1 SGHTA, CDR2 FQGNSA. This CDR3 spans 12 amino acids. Here the CDR3 reads CASSSERGEQFF. Variable domain in full (rest from reference TRBV7-2 and TRBJ2-1): GAGVSQSPSNKVTEKGKDVELRCDPISGHTALYWYRQSLGQGLEFLIYFQGNSAPDKSGLPSDRFSAERTGGSVSTLTIQRTQQEDSAVYLCASSSERGEQFFGPGTRLTVL.

The chain couples TRBV9 to TRBJ2-5. CDR1 and CDR2 (germline): SGDLS, YYNGEE. The CDR3 runs 13 residues. CDR3: CASSQGYQETQYF.

The V gene is TRBV12-3 or TRBV12-4, the J gene TRBJ1-1. This CDR3 contains 12 residues. The chain's CDR3 is CASSLSGTEAFF.

V gene TRBV6-5 combines with J gene TRBJ2-2; there is no DNA to check the TCRdb D call of TRBD2. Germline lookup yields CDR1 MNHEY and CDR2 SVGAGI. The CDR3 is 17 amino acids. CDR3 in amino acids: CASSSAVSGGRSGELFF.

The V and J genes are TRBV19 and TRBJ2-7; TCRdb indicates TRBD1, and absent DNA this call remains unverified. Germline CDR1 is LNHDA and CDR2 is SQIVND (reference sequence). The CDR3 is 15 residues long. The CDR3: CASSPGTGVFYEQYF.

V gene TRBV7-6 combines with J gene TRBJ2-7; as DNA is missing, the TRBD1 call by TCRdb cannot be tested. Germline assignment: CDR1 SGHVS and CDR2 FNYEAQ. CDR3 length: 14 amino acids. CDR3 protein: CASSSRQGNYEQYF.

The chain combines TRBV24-1 with TRBJ2-1; TCRdb designates TRBD1, a call that cannot be tested without DNA. The CDR3 loop spans 16 amino acids. The V gene's germline CDR1 is KGHDR and CDR2 SFDVKD. The CDR3 sequence is CATSDSSGTIYNEQFF.

The chain links TRBV3-1 to TRBJ1-1; TCRdb outputs TRBD1, but without DNA this stays unchecked. The CDR3 sequence is 17 residues long. Looked up from germline, CDR1 is LGHDT and CDR2 is YNNKEL (reference sequence). CDR3 in amino acids: CASSQRGDRDGGTEAFF.

The chain carries TRBV18 and TRBJ2-7. CDR3 size: 16 residues. Germline assignment: CDR1 KGHSH and CDR2 LQKENI. The CDR3 here is CASSPQAQRGSYEQYF.

The chain recombines TRBV5-8 with TRBJ1-4; TCRdb lists TRBD1, though no DNA is available to test this call. The germline gives CDR1 SGHTS, CDR2 YDEGEE. The CDR3 is 14 amino acids. CDR3 loop: CASSPGQGYEKLFF.

The gene calls are TRBV5-6 and TRBJ2-2; TCRdb picks TRBD2, but there is no DNA to check that call. This CDR3 comprises 15 residues. Germline values: CDR1 SGHDT, CDR2 YYEEEE. CDR3 amino acids: CASSLRRENVGELFF.

This chain links TRBV20-1 with TRBJ1-1; without DNA, the TCRdb call of TRBD1 cannot be checked. This CDR3 comprises 14 residues. CDR1 is DFQATT, CDR2 SNEGSKA, per germline (reference sequence). The CDR3 spells CSARSQDRLAEAFF.

The rearrangement joins TRBV7-2 to TRBJ2-3. Germline V gives CDR1 SGHTA, CDR2 FQGNSA. The CDR3 runs to 14 residues. CDR3 sequence reads: CASSLTGAPDTQYF.

The rearrangement links TRBV7-9 to TRBJ2-7; TCRdb's assignment of TRBD1 cannot be checked, as there is no DNA. This CDR3 contains 15 residues. Germline-derived CDR1 and CDR2 are SEHNR and FQNEAQ (reference sequence). The CDR3 region is CASSSPGGQDYEQYF.

The J gene is TRBJ2-5, the V gene TRBV9; the D gene TCRdb calls, TRBD2, cannot be checked with no DNA. This CDR3 has 14 amino acids. Germline V gene sequence: CDR1 SGDLS, CDR2 YYNGEE. CDR3 sequence: CASSASGAEETQYF.

V and J are TRBV20-1 and TRBJ2-2; TCRdb calls TRBD1, which cannot be checked without DNA. The CDR3 has 13 residues. Germline V lookup: CDR1 DFQATT, CDR2 SNEGSKA (reference sequence). CDR3 loop: CSVRGQPLGELFF.

The V gene is TRBV5-1, the J gene TRBJ1-4. Germline-derived CDR1 and CDR2 are SGHRS and YFSETQ. The CDR3 covers 14 residues. This CDR3 is CASSSGSQGEKLFF.

The chain joins TRBV29-1 to TRBJ2-1; no DNA is available, so the TRBD2 call from TCRdb remains unchecked. Germline V gene sequence: CDR1 SQVTM, CDR2 ANQGSEA. This CDR3 has 14 residues. The CDR3 loop is CSVDRDSSYNEQFF.